Below, 8 T cell receptor beta chains from the same sample are listed, as sequenced in a study of CD8 T cells in ankylosing spondylitis. TCRdb processed the 5' RACE reads anew with MiXCR; each CDR3 protein has one entry. The data hold 700,000 or so distinct CDR3 sequences, with 15% to 20% observed a single time. Antigen specificity for these receptors is unknown. Whole-study findings and limits: Made up of eight highly homologous variants, a TCR beta motif appeared characteristic of ankylosing spondylitis blood.

The material sequenced was blood, either unsorted or a sorted T cell fraction (not recorded which). The origin of the receptors is a male donor with ankylosing spondylitis.

The chain couples TRBV7-2 to TRBJ2-5, with 8 bases fitting TRBD2. The CDR3 has 16 amino acids. In germline, CDR1 is SGHTA, CDR2 FQGNSA. Germline trimming cut 0 bases from V and 5 bases from J; bases unmatched to any gene: 8. The DNA of the CDR3 is TGTGCCAGCAGCTTAGCTGGGCGGGGGGTATCGGAGACCCAGTACTTC. As protein: CASSLAGRGVSETQYF.

This clonotype was seen a handful of times. V is TRBV12-3 or TRBV12-4 and J is TRBJ2-3; 8 bases are shared with TRBD2. This CDR3 comprises 15 residues. Trimming removed 6 bases from V and 1 base from J; junction bases left unmatched: 6. The CDR3 loop is CASSPLAERTDTQYF. CDR3 DNA: TGTGCCAGCAGCCCACTAGCGGAGCGCACAGATACGCAGTATTTT.

The chain uses TRBV15 and TRBJ2-1; 12 bases line up with TRBD2. V trimming: 1 base; J trimming: 5 bases; junction bases outside the gene matches: 3. CDR1 and CDR2 from the germline V gene are LNHNV and YYDKDF (reference sequence). The CDR3 is 16 residues long. The CDR3 spells CATSRAGLAGNNEQFF. For the CDR3, the DNA is TGTGCCACCAGCAGAGCTGGACTAGCGGGAAACAATGAGCAGTTCTTC.

The DNA of the CDR3 is TGTGCCATCAGTAAACCAGATGTGGGGGCTGAAGCTTTCTTT. It specifies CAISKPDVGAEAFF. The chain combines TRBV10-3 with TRBJ1-1; D is perhaps TRBD1 (5 bases). The CDR3 runs to 14 residues. Germline V gives CDR1 ENHRY, CDR2 SYGVKD. Trimming pared 5 bases from V and 6 bases from J, leaving 16 bases between.

This clonotype was recorded a few times. The rearrangement uses TRBV29-1 and TRBJ2-1, with TRBD2 matching over 13 bases. J was trimmed by 9 bases and V by 7 bases; bases with no gene match: 9. The CDR3 loop spans 14 amino acids. Germline assignment: CDR1 SQVTM and CDR2 ANQGSEA. In nucleotides, the CDR3 is TGCAGCGCTACTAGCGGGGGGGCCAGGCGTGAGCAGTTCTTC. Amino acids: CSATSGGARREQFF.

This clonotype occurred a few times. This sequence joins TRBV20-1 and TRBJ2-1; D perhaps matches TRBD2 (7 bases). Germline lookup yields CDR1 DFQATT and CDR2 SNEGSKA (reference sequence). The CDR3 spans 15 residues. The germline V and J ends were trimmed by 0 bases and 3 bases, with 12 bases remaining between them. The CDR3 coding sequence is TGCAGTGCTAGAGAAGCGGGACACGTCTACAATGAGCAGTTCTTC. Protein product: CSAREAGHVYNEQFF.

Comments on this clonotype: Sequence at one end of the junction differs from germline and may be a read error. The chain recombines TRBV2 with TRBJ2-7; D is perhaps TRBD2 (5 bases). This CDR3 is 14 amino acids long. Germline CDR1 and CDR2: SNHLY and FYNNEI. The CDR3, as DNA: TGTGCCAGCACCAGAAGATTGGACTCCAACGAGCAGTACTTC. Residues: CASTRRLDSNEQYF.

CDR3 DNA: TGTGCCAGCAGCTTAGTTGAGGGACCCACAGATACGCAGTATTTT. Translated, it gives CASSLVEGPTDTQYF. V is TRBV11-2 and J is TRBJ2-3, with D perhaps matching TRBD1 or TRBD2 (5 bases each). The CDR3 has 15 amino acids. Germline V lookup: CDR1 SGHAT, CDR2 FQNNGV. The V end lost 1 base, the J end lost 2 bases, and 10 bases lay between the germline ends.